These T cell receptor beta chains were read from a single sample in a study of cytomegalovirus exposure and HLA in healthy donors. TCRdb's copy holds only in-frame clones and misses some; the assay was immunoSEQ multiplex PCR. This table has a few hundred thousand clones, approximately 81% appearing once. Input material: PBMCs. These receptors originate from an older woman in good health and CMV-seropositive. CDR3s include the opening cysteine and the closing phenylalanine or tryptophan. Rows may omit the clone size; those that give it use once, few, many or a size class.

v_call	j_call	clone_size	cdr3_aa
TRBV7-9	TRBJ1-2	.	CASSLRAYGYTF
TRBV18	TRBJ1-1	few	CASSPPLGQTQGWAFF
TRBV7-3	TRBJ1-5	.	CASSYPSGQGGNQPQHF
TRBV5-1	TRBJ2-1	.	CASSLATGDNEQFF
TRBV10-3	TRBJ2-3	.	CAISGGSGMGTDTQYF
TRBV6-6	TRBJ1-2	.	CASGGGYGYTF
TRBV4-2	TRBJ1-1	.	CASSRLTGDTEAFF
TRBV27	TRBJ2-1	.	CASSLRIAGSGPGNEQFF
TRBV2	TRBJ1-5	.	CASSGGVNQPQHF
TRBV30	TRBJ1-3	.	CASVEGGLGNTIYF
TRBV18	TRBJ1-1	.	CASSAHRDTEAFF
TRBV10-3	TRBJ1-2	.	CAIGGTGIPLNGYTF
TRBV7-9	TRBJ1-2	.	CSSSGSGTVYGYTF
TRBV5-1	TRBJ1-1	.	CASSPDREHTEAFF
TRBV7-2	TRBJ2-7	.	CASSLESSVSYEQYF
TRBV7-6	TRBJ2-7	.	CASSSGLAGEQYF
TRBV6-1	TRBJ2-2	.	CASTRNAGELFF
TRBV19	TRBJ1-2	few	CASSMDRADGYTF
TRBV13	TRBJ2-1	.	CASSELAGPGNEQFF
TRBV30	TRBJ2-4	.	CAWSVFLSGRGAKNIQYF
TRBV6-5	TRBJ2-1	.	CASSSYSGSTYNEQFF
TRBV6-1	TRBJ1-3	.	CASSEAVRPGNTIYF
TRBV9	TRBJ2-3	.	CASSVDRSLDTQYF
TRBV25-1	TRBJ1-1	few	CASSIRSNTEAFF
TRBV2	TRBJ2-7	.	CASSPSGYEQYF
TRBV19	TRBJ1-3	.	CASSMRNRGTAGNTIYF
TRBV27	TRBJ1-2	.	CASSLSGGALDYGYTF
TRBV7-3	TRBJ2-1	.	CASSPPGGKNNEQFF
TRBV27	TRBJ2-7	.	CASSSRLSTGEQYF
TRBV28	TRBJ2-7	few	CASRGAGSSSYEQYF
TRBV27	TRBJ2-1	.	CASSLAGGGYNEQFF
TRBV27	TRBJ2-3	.	CASSKLAGSTDTQYF
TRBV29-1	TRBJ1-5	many	CSASLVSGNQPQHF
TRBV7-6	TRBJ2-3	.	CASSPGTSTSTDTQYF
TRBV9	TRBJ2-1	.	CASSVAAGLGRNEQFF
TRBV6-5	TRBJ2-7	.	CASSSSGYEQYF
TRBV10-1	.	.	CASSDSRPGGSHEQYF
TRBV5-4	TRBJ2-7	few	CASSFPGGDEQYF
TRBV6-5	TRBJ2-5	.	CASSYSMSPPEETQYF
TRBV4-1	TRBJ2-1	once	CASSQGGRPEQFF
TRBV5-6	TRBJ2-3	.	CASSFSGTDTQYF
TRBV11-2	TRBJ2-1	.	CASRALAGNEQFF
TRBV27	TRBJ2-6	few	CASRLGGANVLTF
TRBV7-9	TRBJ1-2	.	CASSSPKRQTFYGYTF
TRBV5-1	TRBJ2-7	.	CASSLVAGMDEQYF
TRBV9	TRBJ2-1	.	CASSSRGASDRGEQFF
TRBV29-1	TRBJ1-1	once	CSVAQNTEAFF
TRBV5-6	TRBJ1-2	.	CASSFGSRGLDGYTF
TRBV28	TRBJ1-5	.	CASSSTVSNQPQHF